The 22 T cell receptor beta chains below come from one sample, sequenced in a study of blood T cell repertoires in COVID-19. TCRdb's copy holds only in-frame clones and misses some; the assay was immunoSEQ multiplex PCR. The sample records some 130,000 clones, 70% to 85% being singletons. Sequences were obtained from peripheral blood. Source of these receptors: a woman of 80 years or more with acute or convalescent COVID-19.

The CDR3 coding sequence is TGTGCCAGCAGAGGGAACAGGGCTGGGGCCACCATATATTTT. Translating gives CASRGNRAGATIYF. The chain employs TRBV3-1 (or the pseudogene TRBV3-2) and TRBJ1-3, with D possibly being TRBD1 (6 bases). The germline CDR1 and CDR2 sequences are LGHDT and YNNKEL (reference sequence). V was pared by 6 bases and J by 9 bases, with 18 bases between. This CDR3 comprises 14 residues.

This chain connects TRBV29-1 to TRBJ2-2; the D gene is possibly TRBD2 (6 bases). Per germline, CDR1 SQVTM and CDR2 ANQGSEA. Trimming stripped 7 bases from V and 4 bases from J, with 13 bases between. The CDR3 is made up of 13 amino acids. The CDR3: CSARDSATGELFF. The CDR3 DNA is TGCAGCGCTAGGGACTCCGCCACCGGGGAGCTGTTTTTT.

The chain recombines TRBV10-3 with TRBJ2-7, with 8 bases matching TRBD1. Trimming removed 0 bases from V and 6 bases from J; junction bases left unmatched: 10. This CDR3 has 16 amino acids. The V gene's germline CDR1 is ENHRY and CDR2 SYGVKD. Here the CDR3 DNA reads TGTGCCATCAGTGAGTCACCGTGGACAGGGAAGGGCGAGCAGTACTTC. Protein sequence: CAISESPWTGKGEQYF.

This clone was counted between two and nine times. The chain is built from TRBV12-5 and TRBJ2-5; tentative D call: TRBD2 (6 bases). CDR3 size: 17 residues. V lost 0 bases, J lost 1 base, and 15 bases lay in between. Germline loops: CDR1 LGHNT, CDR2 FRNRAP. CDR3 sequence (DNA): TGTGCTAGTGGTTTGGTAACCTCATTAGCGGCCCAAGAGACCCAGTACTTC. Residues: CASGLVTSLAAQETQYF.

This chain connects TRBV19 to TRBJ1-5; 9 nucleotides line up with TRBD1. J lost 0 bases, V lost 6 bases, and 9 bases had no gene match. This CDR3 contains 17 residues. Germline CDR1 LNHDA, CDR2 SQIVND (reference sequence). The CDR3 region has the DNA TGTGCCAGTAGGGGACAGGGAAGTTTTTATAGCAATCAGCCCCAGCATTTT. Translation: CASRGQGSFYSNQPQHF.

The rearrangement joins TRBV19 to TRBJ1-3; no clear D. This CDR3 comprises 15 residues. Germline lookup yields CDR1 LNHDA and CDR2 SQIVND (reference sequence). V was shortened by 5 bases and J by 2 bases, with 13 bases between the two germline ends. The CDR3 loop is CASSVEDIPGNTIYF. DNA for the CDR3: TGTGCCAGTAGTGTGGAGGATATCCCTGGAAACACCATATATTTT. Full variable domain (outside the CDR3, taken from reference TRBV19 and TRBJ1-3): DGGITQSPKYLFRKEGQNVTLSCEQNLNHDAMYWYRQDPGQGLRLIYYSQIVNDFQKGDIAEGYSVSREKKESFPLTVTSAQKNPTAFYLCASSVEDIPGNTIYFGEGSWLTVV.

This chain uses TRBV19 with TRBJ2-7; D may be TRBD2 (6 bases). The V gene lost 5 bases and the J gene lost 7 bases, with 18 bases spanning the gap. Germline CDR1 reads LNHDA; CDR2 reads SQIVND (reference sequence). There are 14 residues in the CDR3. The CDR3 nucleotides read TGTGCCAGTAGTCATACCGGGACTCCCTTTGAGCAGTACTTC. As protein: CASSHTGTPFEQYF.

V usage is TRBV9 and J usage is TRBJ2-1, with 12 nucleotides matching TRBD2. Germline CDR1 is SGDLS and CDR2 is YYNGEE. This CDR3 has 17 amino acids. After removal of 4 bases from V and 6 bases from J, the junction contained 11 bases not matched to a gene. The CDR3 reads CASSTRTSGVGGNEQFF. The CDR3 DNA sequence: TGTGCCAGCAGCACCCGGACTAGCGGGGTTGGGGGCAATGAGCAGTTCTTC.

V and J are TRBV15 and TRBJ2-1, with 10 bases that match TRBD1. The CDR3 has 16 amino acids. J lost 7 bases, V lost 0 bases, and 6 bases had no gene match. Germline CDR1 reads LNHNV; CDR2 reads YYDKDF (reference sequence). The CDR3 sequence is CATSRDQTGGLNEQFF. CDR3 coding DNA: TGTGCCACCAGCAGAGATCAGACAGGGGGCTTGAATGAGCAGTTCTTC.

This clone occurred a few times. The genes are TRBV11-2 and TRBJ2-7, with 13 bases identical to TRBD2. The CDR3 consists of 15 residues. CDR1 and CDR2 (germline): SGHAT, FQNNGV. V shed 5 bases and J 3 bases; nucleotides not matched to a gene: 4. CDR3 region: CASSQGLAGVYEQYF. DNA of the CDR3: TGTGCCAGCAGCCAAGGACTAGCGGGAGTCTACGAGCAGTACTTC.

The chain couples TRBV7-2 to TRBJ1-2, with D perhaps TRBD1 (6 bases). The V gene's germline CDR1 is SGHTA and CDR2 FQGNSA. This CDR3 contains 16 residues. The V and J ends lost 5 bases and 2 bases respectively, with 18 bases between them. The CDR3 sequence: CASSPDRTGGNYGYTF. The DNA for the CDR3 is TGTGCCAGCAGCCCGGACAGAACGGGAGGAAACTATGGCTACACCTTC. Drawing the rest from reference TRBV7-2 and TRBJ1-2, the complete variable domain is GAGVSQSPSNKVTEKGKDVELRCDPISGHTALYWYRQSLGQGLEFLIYFQGNSAPDKSGLPSDRFSAERTGGSVSTLTIQRTQQEDSAVYLCASSPDRTGGNYGYTFGSGTRLTVV.

The gene calls are TRBV7-2 and TRBJ1-4, with D hard to call. V dropped 6 bases and J dropped 1 base, with 18 bases sitting between them. From germline, CDR1 is SGHTA and CDR2 FQGNSA. The CDR3 covers 17 residues. The CDR3 sequence is CASSLNPPGGTNEKLFF. CDR3 DNA: TGTGCCAGCAGTTTAAATCCCCCGGGTGGAACTAATGAAAAACTGTTTTTT.

This rearrangement joins TRBV5-1 to TRBJ2-7, with D perhaps TRBD2 (6 bases). Germline V lookup: CDR1 SGHRS, CDR2 YFSETQ. Trimming cost V 4 bases and J 5 bases, with 19 bases left between them. The CDR3 has 15 residues. The CDR3 sequence: CASSTRRASINEQYF. CDR3 nucleotide sequence: TGCGCCAGCAGCACTAGGAGGGCCAGTATCAACGAGCAGTACTTC. Drawing the rest from reference TRBV5-1 and TRBJ2-7, the complete variable domain is KAGVTQTPRYLIKTRGQQVTLSCSPISGHRSVSWYQQTPGQGLQFLFEYFSETQRNKGNFPGRFSGRQFSNSRSEMNVSTLELGDSALYLCASSTRRASINEQYFGPGTRLTVT.

The chain's CDR3 is CASSLGQPYGYTF. As DNA, the CDR3 is TGTGCCAGCAGTTTGGGGCAGCCCTATGGCTACACCTTC. The chain carries TRBV28 and TRBJ1-2; weak D call: TRBD1 (5 bases). The V gene's germline CDR1 is MDHEN and CDR2 SYDVKM. Trimming pared 3 bases from V and 4 bases from J, leaving 9 bases between. CDR3 size: 13 residues.

This sequence joins TRBV6-6 and TRBJ2-3; no definite D call. V was clipped by 5 bases and J by 0 bases, with 12 bases between them. Germline values: CDR1 MNHNY, CDR2 SVGAGI (reference sequence). This CDR3 is built from 15 residues. CDR3 sequence: CASSLSSGSTDTQYF. The CDR3 nucleotides read TGTGCCAGCAGTCTGTCATCCGGGAGCACAGATACGCAGTATTTT.

V and J are TRBV27 and TRBJ2-5, with 10 bases fitting TRBD1. The germline V gene encodes CDR1 MNHEY and CDR2 SMNVEV (reference sequence). V was clipped by 6 bases and J by 9 bases; unmatched bases: 7. The CDR3 loop spans 13 amino acids. The CDR3 is CASRKMDRGAQYF. CDR3 nucleotide sequence: TGTGCCAGCAGAAAGATGGACAGGGGGGCCCAGTACTTC.

The J gene is TRBJ1-5, the V gene TRBV5-6, with D possibly being TRBD1 (6 bases). The CDR3 covers 15 residues. V was clipped by 4 bases and J by 2 bases, with 13 bases between them. Germline V lookup: CDR1 SGHDT, CDR2 YYEEEE. CDR3 sequence (DNA): TGTGCCAGCAGCCGGCGGGAGGGGGGCAATCAGCCCCAGCATTTT. Translation gives CASSRREGGNQPQHF.

This clone was counted only a few times. This chain uses TRBV5-1 with TRBJ2-1; TRBD2 might be the D (7 bases). This CDR3 has 19 amino acids. Germline CDR1 SGHRS, CDR2 YFSETQ. The ends were cut back, 0 bases at V and 2 bases at J, with 21 bases in the middle. DNA of the CDR3: TGCGCCAGCAGCTTGGTGGGGGCGGGAGTCCGCGGCACCTACAATGAGCAGTTCTTC. This gives the protein CASSLVGAGVRGTYNEQFF.

The V call is TRBV19, the J call TRBJ1-5; TRBD1 agrees at 10 bases. CDR1 is LNHDA, CDR2 SQIVND, per germline (reference sequence). The CDR3 contains 16 residues. V shed 4 bases and J 4 bases; nucleotides not matched to a gene: 7. CDR3: CASSTLRDRGNQPQHF. The CDR3 DNA is TGTGCCAGTAGTACGCTCCGGGACAGGGGAAATCAGCCCCAGCATTTT.

V usage is TRBV5-1 and J usage is TRBJ1-6; 7 positions match TRBD1. The V gene end was trimmed by 9 bases and the J gene end by 8 bases; junction bases not matched to a gene: 5. CDR3 length equals 12 residues. CDR1 is SGHRS and CDR2 is YFSETQ in the germline V gene. For the CDR3, the DNA is TGCGCCACCGGGGACAGACATTCACCCCTCCACTTT. This gives the protein CATGDRHSPLHF.

The gene calls are TRBV11-2 and TRBJ2-5, with D tentatively TRBD2 (6 bases). This CDR3 has 16 amino acids. CDR1 and CDR2 (germline): SGHAT, FQNNGV. V gave up 5 bases and J gave up 7 bases, with 23 bases separating them. The CDR3 DNA is TGTGCCAGCAGCCAAGGAGGGTCAGGCCTCGGTCGGACCCAGTACTTC. This gives the protein CASSQGGSGLGRTQYF.

The chain links TRBV30 to TRBJ1-4; D not resolved. V gave up 3 bases and J gave up 7 bases, with 12 bases separating them. This CDR3 region has 13 residues. Germline assignment: CDR1 GTSNPN and CDR2 SVGIG (reference sequence). DNA of the CDR3: TGTGCCTGGAGGGTCCCGGGAGGTGAAAAACTGTTTTTT. This gives the protein CAWRVPGGEKLFF.